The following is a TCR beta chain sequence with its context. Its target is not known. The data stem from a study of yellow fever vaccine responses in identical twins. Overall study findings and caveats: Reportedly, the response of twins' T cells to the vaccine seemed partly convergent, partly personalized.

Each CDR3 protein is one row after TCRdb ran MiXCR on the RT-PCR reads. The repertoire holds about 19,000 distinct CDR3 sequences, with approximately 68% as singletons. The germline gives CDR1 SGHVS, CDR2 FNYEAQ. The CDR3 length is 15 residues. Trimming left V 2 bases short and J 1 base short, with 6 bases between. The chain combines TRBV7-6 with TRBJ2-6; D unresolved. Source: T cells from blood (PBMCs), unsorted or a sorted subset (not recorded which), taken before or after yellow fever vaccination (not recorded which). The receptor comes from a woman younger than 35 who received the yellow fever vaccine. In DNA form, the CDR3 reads TGTGCCAGCAGCTTACATGTTTCTGGGGCCAACGTCCTGACTTTC. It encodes CASSLHVSGANVLTF.